This T cell receptor beta chain was sequenced for a study of T cells after yellow fever vaccination. With respect to this clonotype: Its antigen is undetermined.

Study-level results: A weaker but faster secondary response was observed, peaking on day 5 versus 15. Reappearing after the booster were most of the clones from primary vaccination (around 96% CD4, around 90% CD8).

In making TCR cDNA, 5'RACE template switching added a universal primer site and UMIs to it. TCRdb fed the 5' RACE reads into MiXCR, producing one record per CDR3 protein. The profile covers approximately 610,000 distinct CDR3 sequences, with 17% appearing a single time and 15% to 20% taken by the ten largest. J lost 2 bases, V lost 5 bases, and 6 bases had no gene match. The length of the CDR3 is 16 residues. CDR1 SEHNR and CDR2 FQNEAQ come from the germline V gene (reference sequence). The chain recombines TRBV7-9 with TRBJ1-2, with TRBD1 identical over 12 bases. This sequence originates from a young man who received the YFV17D yellow fever vaccine. The sample in question was PBMCs, obtained about 5 days after the first yellow fever vaccination. CDR3 DNA sequence: TGTGCCAGCAGCCCGAGCGGGACAGGGGGCAACTATGGCTACACCTTC. Translated, it gives CASSPSGTGGNYGYTF.